This T cell receptor beta chain was sequenced during a study of blood T cell repertoires in COVID-19. Data came from immunoSEQ multiplex PCR; TCRdb stores just in-frame clones and leaves some out. The sample consists of 64,000 or so clones, approximately 91% of them appearing once. The count of this clone is one. The origin of this receptor is a human donor in a cohort sampled during active COVID-19. The specimen was peripheral blood.

CDR3 DNA sequence: TGTGCCAGCAGCTTAGAACAGGGGGCTTGGAACGAGCAGTACTTC. Translated, it gives CASSLEQGAWNEQYF. The chain recombines TRBV11-3 with TRBJ2-7; TRBD1 aligns across 9 bases. There are 15 residues in the CDR3. Germline V CDR1 and CDR2: SGHNT, YENEEA. Trimming took 0 bases from V and 5 from J; bases not matched to a gene: 5.